Listed below are T cell receptor beta chains from one sample, sequenced in a study of T cell responses to AZD1222 COVID-19 vaccine. Sequencing was performed with immunoSEQ multiplex PCR; in TCRdb, only in-frame clones are kept and a portion is missing. This sample has 90,000 to 120,000 clones, with over 90% found just once. This sample comprised peripheral blood, obtained on day 0 of AZD1222 vaccination. The source is an adult in good health. Both conserved end residues are part of each CDR3. The order of the fields is D gene, J gene, clone size, V gene, CDR3 protein, CDR3 DNA. A D gene is named only where the DNA matches it firmly. Only some rows state a clone size, as once, few, many or a class for expanded clones.

d_gene: -; j_gene: TRBJ2-3; abundance: -; v_gene: TRBV7-7; CDR3aa: CASSFSRSPTDTQYF; CDR3nt: TGTGCTAGCAGCTTTAGTAGGAGCCCCACAGATACGCAGTATTTT
d_gene: -; j_gene: TRBJ1-3; abundance: -; v_gene: TRBV4-2; CDR3aa: CASSQERGTALNTIYF; CDR3nt: TGTGCCAGCAGCCAAGAAAGGGGGACGGCACTAAACACCATATATTTT
d_gene: -; j_gene: TRBJ1-1; abundance: -; v_gene: TRBV2; CDR3aa: CASVDSMNTEAFF; CDR3nt: TGTGCCAGCGTTGACAGCATGAACACTGAAGCTTTCTTT
d_gene: TRBD1; j_gene: TRBJ2-7; abundance: -; v_gene: TRBV29-1; CDR3aa: CSIRTGGVYEQYF; CDR3nt: TGCAGCATACGGACAGGGGGCGTATACGAGCAGTACTTC
d_gene: TRBD2; j_gene: TRBJ2-2; abundance: -; v_gene: TRBV3-1/TRBV3-2; CDR3aa: CASSQRRAGVAGELFF; CDR3nt: TGTGCCAGCAGCCAAAGAAGGGCGGGAGTGGCCGGGGAGCTGTTTTTT
d_gene: TRBD2; j_gene: TRBJ2-7; abundance: -; v_gene: TRBV7-2; CDR3aa: CASSWGRDEQYF; CDR3nt: TGTGCCAGCAGCTGGGGGAGGGACGAGCAGTACTTC
d_gene: TRBD1; j_gene: TRBJ2-5; abundance: -; v_gene: TRBV2; CDR3aa: CATGGQGAGETQYF; CDR3nt: TGTGCCACCGGGGGACAGGGGGCAGGAGAGACCCAGTACTTC
d_gene: TRBD1; j_gene: TRBJ1-2; abundance: -; v_gene: TRBV27; CDR3aa: CASSFQGARYGYTF; CDR3nt: TGTGCCAGCAGTTTTCAGGGGGCGCGCTATGGCTACACCTTC
d_gene: -; j_gene: TRBJ1-2; abundance: -; v_gene: TRBV10-3; CDR3aa: CAINQGSHYGYTF; CDR3nt: TGTGCCATCAATCAGGGATCCCACTATGGCTACACCTTC
d_gene: TRBD1; j_gene: TRBJ1-4; abundance: -; v_gene: TRBV10-3; CDR3aa: CAISDPGTEEKLFF; CDR3nt: TGTGCCATCAGTGATCCGGGGACAGAAGAAAAACTGTTTTTT
d_gene: TRBD2; j_gene: TRBJ2-3; abundance: -; v_gene: TRBV19; CDR3aa: CASSIVAGGPTDTQYF; CDR3nt: TGTGCCAGTAGTATAGTAGCGGGAGGGCCAACAGATACGCAGTATTTT
d_gene: -; j_gene: TRBJ2-1; abundance: -; v_gene: TRBV6-1; CDR3aa: CASSEGGGGYNEQFF; CDR3nt: TGTGCCAGCAGTGAAGGGGGAGGGGGCTACAATGAGCAGTTCTTC
d_gene: -; j_gene: TRBJ2-2; abundance: once; v_gene: TRBV9; CDR3aa: CASSILAGTGELFF; CDR3nt: TGTGCCAGCAGCATCCTGGCGGGGACCGGGGAGCTGTTTTTT
d_gene: -; j_gene: TRBJ2-7; abundance: -; v_gene: TRBV5-4; CDR3aa: CASSSGTSSSYEQYF; CDR3nt: TGTGCCAGCAGCTCCGGGACTTCTTCTTCCTACGAGCAGTACTTC
d_gene: -; j_gene: TRBJ2-6; abundance: -; v_gene: TRBV7-9; CDR3aa: CASSRGRTDLSGANVLTF; CDR3nt: TGTGCCAGCAGCCGAGGCCGGACAGACCTCTCTGGGGCCAACGTCCTGACTTTC
d_gene: -; j_gene: TRBJ1-1; abundance: -; v_gene: TRBV19; CDR3aa: CASRIGRTNTEAFF; CDR3nt: TGTGCCAGCAGGATTGGTCGTACGAACACTGAAGCTTTCTTT
d_gene: -; j_gene: TRBJ1-2; abundance: -; v_gene: TRBV10-3; CDR3aa: CAISELPGGDGYTF; CDR3nt: TGTGCCATCAGTGAACTACCGGGGGGCGATGGCTACACCTTC
d_gene: TRBD2; j_gene: TRBJ2-7; abundance: -; v_gene: TRBV6-6; CDR3aa: CASSYSGGRAREQYF; CDR3nt: TGTGCCAGCAGTTACTCAGGCGGGAGGGCACGGGAGCAGTACTTC
d_gene: -; j_gene: TRBJ2-3; abundance: -; v_gene: TRBV14; CDR3aa: CASSQGPAFTDTQYF; CDR3nt: TGTGCCAGCAGCCAAGGTCCGGCCTTCACAGATACGCAGTATTTT
d_gene: TRBD2; j_gene: TRBJ2-5; abundance: -; v_gene: TRBV6-5; CDR3aa: CASSYSLAGFQETQYF; CDR3nt: TGTGCCAGCAGTTATAGCCTAGCGGGGTTCCAAGAGACCCAGTACTTC
d_gene: -; j_gene: TRBJ2-1; abundance: -; v_gene: TRBV5-4; CDR3aa: CASSLSKTGDEQFF; CDR3nt: TGTGCCAGCAGCCTGAGCAAAACGGGCGATGAGCAGTTCTTC
d_gene: TRBD2; j_gene: TRBJ2-1; abundance: -; v_gene: TRBV5-5; CDR3aa: CASSLVREQQFF; CDR3nt: TGTGCCAGCAGCTTGGTGCGGGAGCAGCAGTTCTTC
d_gene: -; j_gene: TRBJ1-1; abundance: -; v_gene: TRBV5-1; CDR3aa: CASRGVGVPEAFF; CDR3nt: TGCGCCAGCAGGGGGGTAGGGGTTCCTGAAGCTTTCTTT
d_gene: -; j_gene: TRBJ1-4; abundance: once; v_gene: TRBV30; CDR3aa: CAWSSGLSGKLFF; CDR3nt: TGTGCCTGGAGTTCGGGCCTCAGCGGAAAACTGTTTTTT
d_gene: -; j_gene: TRBJ2-5; abundance: -; v_gene: TRBV18; CDR3aa: CASSPRSAVQETQYF; CDR3nt: TGTGCCAGCTCACCACGCTCGGCAGTCCAAGAGACCCAGTACTTC
d_gene: -; j_gene: TRBJ1-4; abundance: -; v_gene: TRBV12-3/TRBV12-4; CDR3aa: CASSPGGGEKLFF; CDR3nt: TGTGCCAGCAGCCCTGGGGGTGGTGAAAAACTGTTTTTT
d_gene: -; j_gene: TRBJ1-6; abundance: -; v_gene: TRBV19; CDR3aa: CASGTSFYNSPLHF; CDR3nt: TGTGCCAGTGGGACCTCATTCTATAATTCACCCCTCCACTTT
d_gene: -; j_gene: TRBJ2-3; abundance: -; v_gene: TRBV7-9; CDR3aa: CASSAAGGTDTQYF; CDR3nt: TGTGCCAGCAGCGCCGCCGGGGGCACAGATACGCAGTATTTT
d_gene: TRBD1; j_gene: TRBJ1-6; abundance: -; v_gene: TRBV5-1; CDR3aa: CASSLDRGSALHF; CDR3nt: TGCGCCAGCAGCTTGGACAGGGGGTCGGCCCTCCACTTT
d_gene: -; j_gene: TRBJ2-5; abundance: -; v_gene: TRBV18; CDR3aa: CASSPPRPHQETQYF; CDR3nt: TGTGCCAGCTCACCACCGAGGCCGCACCAAGAGACCCAGTACTTC
d_gene: -; j_gene: TRBJ1-4; abundance: -; v_gene: TRBV19; CDR3aa: CASSIGPASEKLFF; CDR3nt: TGTGCCAGTAGTATTGGTCCCGCAAGTGAAAAACTGTTTTTT
d_gene: -; j_gene: TRBJ2-3; abundance: -; v_gene: TRBV7-5; CDR3aa: CARSGRQGSTDTQYF; CDR3nt: TGTGCCAGAAGCGGCCGACAGGGGAGCACAGATACGCAGTATTTT
d_gene: TRBD1; j_gene: TRBJ1-2; abundance: once; v_gene: TRBV24-1; CDR3aa: CATSDVQGRHGYTF; CDR3nt: TGTGCCACCAGTGATGTACAGGGGAGGCATGGCTACACCTTC
d_gene: -; j_gene: TRBJ1-4; abundance: -; v_gene: TRBV7-9; CDR3aa: CASRSPPGSDGNEKLFF; CDR3nt: TGTGCCAGCAGATCCCCCCCAGGGTCGGATGGTAATGAAAAACTGTTTTTT
d_gene: -; j_gene: TRBJ1-2; abundance: few; v_gene: TRBV7-9; CDR3aa: CASSLDTTGGYTF; CDR3nt: TGTGCCAGCAGCTTAGACACGACAGGAGGCTACACCTTC
d_gene: -; j_gene: TRBJ1-2; abundance: -; v_gene: TRBV5-1; CDR3aa: CASRDSVAFSYGYTF; CDR3nt: TGCGCCAGCAGGGACAGTGTCGCGTTTTCCTATGGCTACACCTTC
d_gene: -; j_gene: TRBJ2-7; abundance: -; v_gene: TRBV5-6; CDR3aa: CASKEAYREYEQYF; CDR3nt: TGTGCCAGTAAAGAAGCCTACAGGGAGTACGAGCAGTACTTC
d_gene: -; j_gene: TRBJ2-5; abundance: -; v_gene: TRBV5-1; CDR3aa: CASSSTLGGETQYF; CDR3nt: TGCGCCAGCAGCTCGACCCTTGGGGGGGAGACCCAGTACTTC
d_gene: -; j_gene: TRBJ2-1; abundance: -; v_gene: TRBV6-1; CDR3aa: CASSELGSRSHNEQFF; CDR3nt: TGTGCCAGCAGTGAATTGGGTAGCCGGAGCCACAATGAGCAGTTCTTC
d_gene: -; j_gene: TRBJ2-7; abundance: -; v_gene: TRBV5-4; CDR3aa: CASSFESYEQYF; CDR3nt: TGTGCCAGCAGCTTCGAAAGCTACGAGCAGTACTTC
d_gene: -; j_gene: TRBJ2-5; abundance: -; v_gene: TRBV12-3/TRBV12-4; CDR3aa: CASRLQIQETQYF; CDR3nt: TGTGCCAGCAGACTCCAGATACAAGAGACCCAGTACTTC
d_gene: -; j_gene: TRBJ1-2; abundance: -; v_gene: TRBV24-1; CDR3aa: CATGGQGGLGYTF; CDR3nt: TGTGCCACCGGGGGGCAGGGAGGTCTTGGCTACACCTTC
d_gene: -; j_gene: TRBJ1-5; abundance: -; v_gene: TRBV20-1; CDR3aa: CSASPTDGNQPQHF; CDR3nt: TGCAGTGCTAGTCCGACAGATGGCAATCAGCCCCAGCATTTT
d_gene: -; j_gene: TRBJ1-6; abundance: -; v_gene: TRBV7-9; CDR3aa: CASSSGVSGWISPLHF; CDR3nt: TGTGCCAGCAGCTCAGGAGTATCAGGGTGGATTTCACCCCTCCACTTT
d_gene: TRBD1; j_gene: TRBJ1-2; abundance: once; v_gene: TRBV30; CDR3aa: CAWSIQGNYGYTF; CDR3nt: TGTGCCTGGAGTATACAGGGGAACTATGGCTACACCTTC
d_gene: -; j_gene: TRBJ1-5; abundance: -; v_gene: TRBV29-1; CDR3aa: CSVEGEGNQPQHF; CDR3nt: TGCAGCGTTGAGGGGGAGGGCAATCAGCCCCAGCATTTT
d_gene: -; j_gene: TRBJ1-1; abundance: once; v_gene: TRBV7-2; CDR3aa: CAIRPGGGTEAFF; CDR3nt: TGTGCCATCAGGCCCGGGGGGGGCACTGAAGCTTTCTTT